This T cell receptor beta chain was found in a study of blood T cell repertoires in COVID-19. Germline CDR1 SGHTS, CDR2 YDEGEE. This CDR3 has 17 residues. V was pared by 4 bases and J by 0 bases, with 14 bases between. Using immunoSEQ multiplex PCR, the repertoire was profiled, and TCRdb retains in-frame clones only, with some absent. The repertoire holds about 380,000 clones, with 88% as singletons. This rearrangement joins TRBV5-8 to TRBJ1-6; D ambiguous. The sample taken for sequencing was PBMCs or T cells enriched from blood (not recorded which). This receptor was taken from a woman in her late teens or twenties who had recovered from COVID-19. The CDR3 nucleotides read TGTGCCAGCAGCCTCCTGACCGGGAGCTCCTATAATTCACCCCTCCACTTT. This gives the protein CASSLLTGSSYNSPLHF. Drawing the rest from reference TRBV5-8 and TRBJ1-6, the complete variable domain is EAGVTQSPTHLIKTRGQQATLRCSPISGHTSVYWYQQALGLGLQFLLWYDEGEERNRGNFPPRFSGRQFPNYSSELNVNALELEDSALYLCASSLLTGSSYNSPLHFGNGTRLTVT.